The subject of this entry is one TCR beta chain. Its antigen is not identified. Data came from immunoSEQ multiplex PCR; TCRdb stores just in-frame clones and leaves some out. The sample lists 100,000 to 150,000 clones, approximately 90% occurring once. The CDR3 has 15 residues. Trimming left V 0 bases short and J 4 bases short, with 12 bases between. Germline CDR1 is SGHRS and CDR2 is YFSETQ. Time point noted: blood 2 weeks post-SBRT. The sample's treatment: 15 Gy SBRT to primary tumor, nephrectomy 4 weeks later. Serial blood draws occurred at baseline and 2 and 4 weeks post-SBRT. These data come from a study of radiation and T cells in renal cell carcinoma. About the study: Nephrectomy followed 15 Gy stereotactic body radiation by 4 weeks. Findings of the study overall: Top tumor clonotypes rose in blood 2 weeks post-radiation, then contracted.

The sample consisted of blood, taken from a patient whose treatment included radiotherapy and nephrectomy. V is TRBV5-1 and J is TRBJ2-3, with TRBD1 as a possible D gene (5 bases). The clonotype comes from a woman aged 70-85 years with renal cell carcinoma. In nucleotides, the CDR3 is TGCGCCAGCAGCTTGGAGCAGGGATGGGCAGATACGCAGTATTTT. Its protein product is CASSLEQGWADTQYF.